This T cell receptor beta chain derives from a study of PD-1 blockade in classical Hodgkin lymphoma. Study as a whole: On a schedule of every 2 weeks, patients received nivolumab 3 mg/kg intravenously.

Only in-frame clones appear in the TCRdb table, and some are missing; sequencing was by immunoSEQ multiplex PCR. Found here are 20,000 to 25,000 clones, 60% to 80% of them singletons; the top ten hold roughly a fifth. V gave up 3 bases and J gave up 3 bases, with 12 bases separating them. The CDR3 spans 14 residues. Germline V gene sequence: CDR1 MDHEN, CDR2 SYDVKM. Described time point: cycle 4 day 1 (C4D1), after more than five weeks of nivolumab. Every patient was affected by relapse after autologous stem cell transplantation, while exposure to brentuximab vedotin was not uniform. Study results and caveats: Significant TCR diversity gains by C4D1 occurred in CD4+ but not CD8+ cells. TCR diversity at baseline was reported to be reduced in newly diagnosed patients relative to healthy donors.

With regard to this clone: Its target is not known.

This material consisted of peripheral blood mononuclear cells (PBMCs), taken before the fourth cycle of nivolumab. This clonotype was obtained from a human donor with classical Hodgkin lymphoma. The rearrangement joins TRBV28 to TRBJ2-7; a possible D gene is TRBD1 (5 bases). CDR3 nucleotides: TGTGCCAGCAGTTTGGCAGGGCTTGGCTACGAGCAGTACTTC. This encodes CASSLAGLGYEQYF.